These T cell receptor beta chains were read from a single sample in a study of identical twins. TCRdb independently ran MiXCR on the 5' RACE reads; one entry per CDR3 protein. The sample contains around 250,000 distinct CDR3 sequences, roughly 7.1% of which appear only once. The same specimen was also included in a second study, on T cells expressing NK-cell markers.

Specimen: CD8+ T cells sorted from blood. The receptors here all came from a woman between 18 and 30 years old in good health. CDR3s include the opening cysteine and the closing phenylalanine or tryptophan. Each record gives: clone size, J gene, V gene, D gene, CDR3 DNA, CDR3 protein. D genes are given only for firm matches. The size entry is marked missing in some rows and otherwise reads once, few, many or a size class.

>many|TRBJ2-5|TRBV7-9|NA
TGTGCCAGCAGCTTACTTATGGGTCAGGGGACCCAAGAGACCCAGTACTTC
CASSLLMGQGTQETQYF
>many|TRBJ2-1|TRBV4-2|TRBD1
TGTGCCAGCAGTCCAAGAGGGGGGGGACAGGGACCTAATGAGCAGTTCTTC
CASSPRGGGQGPNEQFF
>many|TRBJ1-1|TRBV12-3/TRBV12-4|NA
TGTGCCAGCAGTTTCGCGGGGATCACTGAAGCTTTCTTT
CASSFAGITEAFF
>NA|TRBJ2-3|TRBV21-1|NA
TGTGCCAGCAGCAAAGGGGCAGGTACAGATACGCAGTATTTT
CASSKGAGTDTQYF
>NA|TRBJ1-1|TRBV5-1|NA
TGCGCCAGCAGCCCGGCGGGGGGTGAAGCTTTCTTT
CASSPAGGEAFF
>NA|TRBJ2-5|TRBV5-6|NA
TGTGCCAGCGGCGAAAGCGGTTACCAAGAGACCCAGTACTTC
CASGESGYQETQYF
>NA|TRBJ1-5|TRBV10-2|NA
TGCGCCAGCAGTGAGCCCCAGGGGCGCAGGCATTTT
CASSEPQGRRHF
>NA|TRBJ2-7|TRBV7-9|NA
TGTGCCAGCAGCAACGCCTACGAGCAGTACTTC
CASSNAYEQYF
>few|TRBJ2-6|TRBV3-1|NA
TGTGCCAGCAGCCAAGGCGACCTACAATACTCTGGGGCCAACGTCCTGACTTTC
CASSQGDLQYSGANVLTF
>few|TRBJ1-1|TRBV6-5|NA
TGTGCCAGCAGTTACCCGGTAGGGGCGGACACTGAAGCTTTCTTT
CASSYPVGADTEAFF
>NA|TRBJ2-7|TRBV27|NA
TGTGCCAGAGTGGGTCTGGGCCGGTCGTACGAGCAGTACTTC
CARVGLGRSYEQYF
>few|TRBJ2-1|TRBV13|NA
TGTGCCAGCAGCTTAACTCCGGGGACCTCCTACAATGAGCAGTTCTTC
CASSLTPGTSYNEQFF
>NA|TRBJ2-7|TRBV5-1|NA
TGCGCCAGTTCCGGGACGGTTCCCTACGAGCAGTACTTC
CASSGTVPYEQYF
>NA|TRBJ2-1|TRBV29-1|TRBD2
TGCAGCGTTGAAGATGGTAGCGGGAGTATTAATGAGCAGTTCTTC
CSVEDGSGSINEQFF
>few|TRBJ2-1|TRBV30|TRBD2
TGTGCCTGGAGTCCCGGACTAGTGCCCAATGAGCAGTTCTTC
CAWSPGLVPNEQFF
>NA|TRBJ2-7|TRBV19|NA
TGTGCCAGTAGTATCGGGATTCCCTACGAGCAGTACTTC
CASSIGIPYEQYF
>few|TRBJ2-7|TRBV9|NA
TGTGCCAGCAGCGTGGGGGGAGCAGGGTTCCACGAGCAGTACTTC
CASSVGGAGFHEQYF
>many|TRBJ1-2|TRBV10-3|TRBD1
TGTGCCATCAATTCACTGACAGGGGAAGGGGACTATGGCTACACCTTC
CAINSLTGEGDYGYTF
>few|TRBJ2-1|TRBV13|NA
TGTGCCAGCAGCCCACAACAGGGTCACAATGAGCAGTTCTTC
CASSPQQGHNEQFF
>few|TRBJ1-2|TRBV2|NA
TGTGCCAGCAGTGACCCAGGGCTCTCCCTTTATGGCTACACCTTC
CASSDPGLSLYGYTF
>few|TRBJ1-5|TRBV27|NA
TGTGCCAGCAGTTTACCTTACAGGGATTATAGCAATCAGCCCCAGCATTTT
CASSLPYRDYSNQPQHF
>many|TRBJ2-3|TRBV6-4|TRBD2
TGTGCCAGCAGTGAAACTAGCGGCACAGATACGCAGTATTTT
CASSETSGTDTQYF
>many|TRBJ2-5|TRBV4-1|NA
TGCGCCAGCAGTCCAGTGGGGCTAGCGCAAGAGACCCAGTACTTC
CASSPVGLAQETQYF
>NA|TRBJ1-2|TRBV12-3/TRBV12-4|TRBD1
TGTGCCAGCAGTTTAGCAGGGACAGACTATGGCTACACCTTC
CASSLAGTDYGYTF
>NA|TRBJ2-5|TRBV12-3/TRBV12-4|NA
TGTGCCAGCAGCTTCGGAGGGCCCTCGGAGACCCAGTACTTC
CASSFGGPSETQYF
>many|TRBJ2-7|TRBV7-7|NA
TGTGCTAGCAGCCGTGGGACTTCCTACGAGCAGTACTTC
CASSRGTSYEQYF
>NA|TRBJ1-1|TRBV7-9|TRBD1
TGTGCCAACAGCCCACAACAGGGGACGAACACTGAAGCTTTCTTT
CANSPQQGTNTEAFF
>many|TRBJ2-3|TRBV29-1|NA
TGCAGCTCCTTCGCGGGGTCCACAGATACGCAGTATTTT
CSSFAGSTDTQYF
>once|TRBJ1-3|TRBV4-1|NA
TGCGCCAGCAGCCAGCTCATCTCTGGAAACACCATATATTTT
CASSQLISGNTIYF
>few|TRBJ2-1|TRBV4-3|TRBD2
TGCGCCAGCAGCCAAGATGGGCTAGCGGGAGTAGGTGAGCAGTTCTTC
CASSQDGLAGVGEQFF
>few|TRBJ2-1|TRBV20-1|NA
TGCAGTGCCACCGGACTACTAGGTGCTTCTTACAATGAGCAGTTCTTC
CSATGLLGASYNEQFF
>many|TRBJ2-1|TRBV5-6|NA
TGTGCCAGCAGCTTGGGCAGCGGCAATGAGCAGTTCTTC
CASSLGSGNEQFF
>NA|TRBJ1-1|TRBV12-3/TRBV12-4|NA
TGTGCCAGCAGTCCCGGAGGGAAGGGTCGGAAAACTGAAGCTTTCTTT
CASSPGGKGRKTEAFF
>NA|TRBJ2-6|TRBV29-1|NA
TGCAGCGTTATGGGGTCCTCTGGGGCCAACGTCCTGACTTTC
CSVMGSSGANVLTF
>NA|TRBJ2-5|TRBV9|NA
TGTGCCAGCAGCCACCCCATACAAGAGACGAGAGACCAAGAGACCCAGTACTTC
CASSHPIQETRDQETQYF
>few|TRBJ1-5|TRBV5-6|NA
TGTGCCAGCAGCTTAGGACAGAACAATCAGCCCCAGCATTTT
CASSLGQNNQPQHF
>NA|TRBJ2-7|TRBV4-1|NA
TGCGCCAGCAGCCAAGACCCGGGCGTCGGCTACGAGCAGTACTTC
CASSQDPGVGYEQYF
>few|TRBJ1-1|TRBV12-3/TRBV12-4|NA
TGTGCCAGCAGTCCCATAGTGAACACTGAAGCTTTCTTT
CASSPIVNTEAFF
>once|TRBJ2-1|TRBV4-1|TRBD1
TGCGCCAGCAGCCAAGATCAAGGGGGACAGCCGGCAGGACCGAGCTCCTACAATGAGCAGTTCTTC
CASSQDQGGQPAGPSSYNEQFF
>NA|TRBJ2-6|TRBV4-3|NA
TGCGCCAGCAGCCAAGAGGCCCCGTTCTCTGGGGCCAACGTCCTGACTTTC
CASSQEAPFSGANVLTF
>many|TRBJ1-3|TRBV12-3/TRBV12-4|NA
TGTGCCACCTCTTTTGGAAACACCATATATTTT
CATSFGNTIYF
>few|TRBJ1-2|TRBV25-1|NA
TGTGCCAGCAGTGAAGTAGGTTTTTATGGCTACACCTTC
CASSEVGFYGYTF
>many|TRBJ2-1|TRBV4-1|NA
TGCGCCAGCAGCCAAGAATTATACTCCTACAATGAGCAGTTCTTC
CASSQELYSYNEQFF
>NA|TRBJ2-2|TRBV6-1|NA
TGTGCCAGCAGTCCCCGGTTGGTCCAAGACACCGGGGAGCTGTTTTTT
CASSPRLVQDTGELFF
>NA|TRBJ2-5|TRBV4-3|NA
TGCGCCAGCAGCCAAGGGACGGGGGAAGGGGAGACCCAGTACTTC
CASSQGTGEGETQYF
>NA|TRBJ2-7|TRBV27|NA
TGTGCCAGCAGTTTAGCCAGGGGCTCCTACGAGCAGTACTTC
CASSLARGSYEQYF
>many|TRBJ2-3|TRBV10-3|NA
TGTGCCATCAGTGAGTATCCGGGAGATACGCAGTATTTT
CAISEYPGDTQYF